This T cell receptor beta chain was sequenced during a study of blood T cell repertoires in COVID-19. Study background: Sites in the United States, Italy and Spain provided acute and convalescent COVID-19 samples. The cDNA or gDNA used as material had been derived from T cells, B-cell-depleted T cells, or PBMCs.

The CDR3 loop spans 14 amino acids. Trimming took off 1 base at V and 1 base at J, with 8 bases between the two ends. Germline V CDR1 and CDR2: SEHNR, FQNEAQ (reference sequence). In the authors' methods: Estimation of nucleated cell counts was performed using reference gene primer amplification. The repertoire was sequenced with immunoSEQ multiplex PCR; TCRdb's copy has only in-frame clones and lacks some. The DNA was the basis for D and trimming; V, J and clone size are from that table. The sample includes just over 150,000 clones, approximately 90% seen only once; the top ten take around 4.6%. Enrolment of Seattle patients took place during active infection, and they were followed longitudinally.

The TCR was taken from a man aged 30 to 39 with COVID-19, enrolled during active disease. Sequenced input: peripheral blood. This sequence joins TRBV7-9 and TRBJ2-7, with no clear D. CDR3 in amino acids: CASSLGAQSYEQYF. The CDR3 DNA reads TGTGCCAGCAGCTTAGGGGCCCAATCCTACGAGCAGTACTTC.